The T cell receptor (beta chain) under discussion was sequenced for a study of T cell responses to AZD1222 COVID-19 vaccine. As for this clone: The antigen remains undetermined.

Findings of the study overall: Clonal diversity may have been underestimated, and the donors were mostly white British, with more females than males.

Sequencing was performed with immunoSEQ multiplex PCR; in TCRdb, only in-frame clones are kept and a portion is missing. Seen here are fewer than 100,000 clones, more than 80% observed once, and the top ten hold roughly an eighth. Trimming cost V 2 bases and J 3 bases, with 14 bases left between them. The CDR3 runs 16 residues. Per the germline V gene, CDR1 is MGHRA and CDR2 is YSYEKL. The chain couples TRBV4-1 to TRBJ1-5; D unresolved. This TCR derives from an adult in good health. Source: peripheral blood, taken on day 0 of AZD1222 vaccination. The CDR3 DNA follows: TGCGCCAGCAGCCAAATGGGCGAAGGGCTCAATCAGCCCCAGCATTTT. It translates to CASSQMGEGLNQPQHF.